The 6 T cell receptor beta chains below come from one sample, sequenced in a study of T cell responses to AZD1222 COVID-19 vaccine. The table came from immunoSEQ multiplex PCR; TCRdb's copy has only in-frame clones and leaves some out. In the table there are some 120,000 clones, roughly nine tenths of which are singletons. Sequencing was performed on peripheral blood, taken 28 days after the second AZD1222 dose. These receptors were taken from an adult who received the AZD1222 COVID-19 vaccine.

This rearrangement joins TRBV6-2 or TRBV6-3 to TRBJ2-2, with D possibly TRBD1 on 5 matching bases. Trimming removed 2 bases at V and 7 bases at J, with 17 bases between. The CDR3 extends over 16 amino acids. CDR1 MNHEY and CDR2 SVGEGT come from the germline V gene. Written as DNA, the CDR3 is TGTGCCAGCAGTTACATGGGGCTCGGGTATGGCGGGGAGCTGTTTTTT. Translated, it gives CASSYMGLGYGGELFF.

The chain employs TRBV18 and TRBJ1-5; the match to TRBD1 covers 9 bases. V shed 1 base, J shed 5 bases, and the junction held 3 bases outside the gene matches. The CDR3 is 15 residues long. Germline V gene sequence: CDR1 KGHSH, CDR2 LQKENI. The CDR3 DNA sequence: TGTGCCAGCTCACCACTGGACAGGGGACATCAGCCCCAGCATTTT. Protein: CASSPLDRGHQPQHF.

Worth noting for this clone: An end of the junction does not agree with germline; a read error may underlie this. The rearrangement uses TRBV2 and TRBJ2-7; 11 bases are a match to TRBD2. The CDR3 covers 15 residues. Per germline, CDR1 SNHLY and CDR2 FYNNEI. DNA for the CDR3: TGTGCCAGCAGTCCACTAGCGGGAGAGTCCTCCGAGCAGTACTTC. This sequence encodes CASSPLAGESSEQYF.

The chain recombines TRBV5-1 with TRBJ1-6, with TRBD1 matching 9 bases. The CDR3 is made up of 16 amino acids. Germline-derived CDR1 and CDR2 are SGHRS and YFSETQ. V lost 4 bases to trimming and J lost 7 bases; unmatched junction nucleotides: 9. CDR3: CASSPPGQGRNSPLHF. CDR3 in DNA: TGCGCCAGCAGCCCCCCGGGACAGGGAAGGAATTCACCCCTCCACTTT. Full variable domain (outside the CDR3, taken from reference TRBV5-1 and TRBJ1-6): KAGVTQTPRYLIKTRGQQVTLSCSPISGHRSVSWYQQTPGQGLQFLFEYFSETQRNKGNFPGRFSGRQFSNSRSEMNVSTLELGDSALYLCASSPPGQGRNSPLHFGNGTRLTVT.

This chain's CDR3 is CASTPAGQGAIYGYTF. CDR3 nucleotide sequence: TGCGCCAGCACCCCCGCGGGGCAGGGGGCCATCTATGGCTACACCTTC. The chain couples TRBV4-1 to TRBJ1-2; 8 positions agree with TRBD1. V lost 7 bases and J lost 4; bases outside the gene matches: 14. The CDR3 consists of 16 residues. The V gene's germline CDR1 is MGHRA and CDR2 YSYEKL.

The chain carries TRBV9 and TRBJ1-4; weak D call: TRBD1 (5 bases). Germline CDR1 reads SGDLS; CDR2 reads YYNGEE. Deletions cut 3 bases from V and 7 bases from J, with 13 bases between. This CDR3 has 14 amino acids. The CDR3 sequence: CASSETERGEKLFF. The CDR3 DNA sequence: TGTGCCAGCAGCGAGACAGAACGTGGTGAAAAACTGTTTTTT.